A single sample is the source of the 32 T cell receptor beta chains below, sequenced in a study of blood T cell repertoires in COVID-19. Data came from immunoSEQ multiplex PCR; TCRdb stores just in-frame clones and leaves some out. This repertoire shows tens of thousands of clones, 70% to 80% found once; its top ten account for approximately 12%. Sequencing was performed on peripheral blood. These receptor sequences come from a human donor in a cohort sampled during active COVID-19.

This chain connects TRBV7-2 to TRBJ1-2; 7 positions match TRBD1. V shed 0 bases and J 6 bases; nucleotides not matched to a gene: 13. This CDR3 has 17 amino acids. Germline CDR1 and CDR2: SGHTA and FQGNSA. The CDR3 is CASSLALGGADSDGYTF. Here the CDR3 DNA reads TGTGCCAGCAGCTTAGCCTTAGGGGGCGCAGATTCTGATGGCTACACCTTC.

The CDR3, as DNA: TGTGCCAGTAGTGCCGACAGGTCCGGGGGCAATCAGCCCCAGCATTTT. It is translated as CASSADRSGGNQPQHF. The V gene is TRBV19, the J gene TRBJ1-5; weak D call: TRBD1 (6 bases). Germline assignment: CDR1 LNHDA and CDR2 SQIVND (reference sequence). The CDR3 length is 16 residues. V was clipped by 5 bases and J by 2 bases, with 16 bases between them.

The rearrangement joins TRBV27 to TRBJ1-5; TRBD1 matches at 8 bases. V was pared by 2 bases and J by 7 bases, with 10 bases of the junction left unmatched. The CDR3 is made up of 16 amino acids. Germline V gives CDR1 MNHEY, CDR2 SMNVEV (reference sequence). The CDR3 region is CASSLGTGGPGQPQHF. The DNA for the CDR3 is TGTGCCAGCAGTTTAGGCACAGGGGGGCCAGGACAGCCCCAGCATTTT.

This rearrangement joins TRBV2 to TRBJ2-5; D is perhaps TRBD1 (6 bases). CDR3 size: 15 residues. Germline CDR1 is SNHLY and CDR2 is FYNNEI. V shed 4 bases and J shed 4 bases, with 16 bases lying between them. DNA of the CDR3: TGTGCCAGCAGTGGAAACAGGGTTGCGTCAGAGACCCAGTACTTC. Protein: CASSGNRVASETQYF.

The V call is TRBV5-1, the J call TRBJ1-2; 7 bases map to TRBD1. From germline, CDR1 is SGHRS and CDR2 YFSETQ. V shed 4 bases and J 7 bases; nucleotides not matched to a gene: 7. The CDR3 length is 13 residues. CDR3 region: CASSPGGGFGYTF. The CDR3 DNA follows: TGCGCCAGCAGCCCTGGAGGGGGCTTTGGCTACACCTTC.

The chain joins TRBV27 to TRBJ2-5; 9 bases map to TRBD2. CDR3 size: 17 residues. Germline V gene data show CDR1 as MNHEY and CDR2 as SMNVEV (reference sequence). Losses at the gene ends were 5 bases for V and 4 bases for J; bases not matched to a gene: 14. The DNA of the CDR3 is TGTGCCAGCAGTCGGCAAGCTAGCGGGGCAGGGGGAGAGACCCAGTACTTC. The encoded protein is CASSRQASGAGGETQYF.

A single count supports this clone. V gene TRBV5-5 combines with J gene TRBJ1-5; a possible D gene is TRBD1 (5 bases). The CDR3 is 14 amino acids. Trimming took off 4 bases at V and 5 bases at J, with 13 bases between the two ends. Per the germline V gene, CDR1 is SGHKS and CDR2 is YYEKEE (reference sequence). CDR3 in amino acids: CASSGGIWDQPQHF. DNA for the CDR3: TGTGCCAGCAGCGGGGGGATTTGGGATCAGCCCCAGCATTTT.

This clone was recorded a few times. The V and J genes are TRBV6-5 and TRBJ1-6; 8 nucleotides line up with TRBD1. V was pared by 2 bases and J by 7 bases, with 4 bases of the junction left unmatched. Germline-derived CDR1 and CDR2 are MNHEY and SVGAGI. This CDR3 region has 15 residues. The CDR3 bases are TGTGCCAGCAGTTACGGCAGGGGGCGAAATTCACCCCTCCACTTT. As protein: CASSYGRGRNSPLHF.

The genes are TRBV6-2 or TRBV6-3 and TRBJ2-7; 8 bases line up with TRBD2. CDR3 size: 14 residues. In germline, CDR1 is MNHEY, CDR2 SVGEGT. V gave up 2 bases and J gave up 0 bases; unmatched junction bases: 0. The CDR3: CASSYGTSSYEQYV. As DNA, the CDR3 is TGTGCCAGCAGTTACGGGACTAGCTCCTACGAGCAGTACGTC.

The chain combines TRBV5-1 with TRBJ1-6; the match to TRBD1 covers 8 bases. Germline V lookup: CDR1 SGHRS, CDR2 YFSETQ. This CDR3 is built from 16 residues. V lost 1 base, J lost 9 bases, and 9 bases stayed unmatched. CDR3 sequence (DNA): TGCGCCAGCAGCTTGTTTCTCACAGGGGGTAGTTCACCCCTCCACTTT. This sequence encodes CASSLFLTGGSSPLHF.

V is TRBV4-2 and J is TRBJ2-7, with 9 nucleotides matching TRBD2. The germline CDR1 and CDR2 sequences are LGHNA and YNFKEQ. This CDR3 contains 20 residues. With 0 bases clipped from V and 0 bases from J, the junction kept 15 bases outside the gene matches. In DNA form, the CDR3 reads TGTGCCAGCAGCCAAGATCGGCTAGCGGGGAACCCTACCTCCTCCTACGAGCAGTACTTC. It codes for CASSQDRLAGNPTSSYEQYF.

Written as DNA, the CDR3 is TGTGCCAGCAACAGGGCCTCAACTAATGAAAAACTGTTTTTT. Translating it yields CASNRASTNEKLFF. This chain uses TRBV2 with TRBJ1-4; D might be TRBD1 (6 bases). The germline CDR1 and CDR2 sequences are SNHLY and FYNNEI. The length of the CDR3 is 14 residues. V was clipped by 7 bases and J by 0 bases, with 9 bases between them.

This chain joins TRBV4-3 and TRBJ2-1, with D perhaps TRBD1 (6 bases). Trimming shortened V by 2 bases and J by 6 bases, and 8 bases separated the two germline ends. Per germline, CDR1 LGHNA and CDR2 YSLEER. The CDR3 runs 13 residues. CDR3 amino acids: CASSQKDSNEQFF. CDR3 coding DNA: TGCGCCAGCAGCCAAAAGGACAGCAATGAGCAGTTCTTC.

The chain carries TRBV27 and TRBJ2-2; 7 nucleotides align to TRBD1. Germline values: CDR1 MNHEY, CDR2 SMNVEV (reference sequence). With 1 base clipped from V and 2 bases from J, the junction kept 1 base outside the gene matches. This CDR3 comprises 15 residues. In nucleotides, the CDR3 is TGTGCCAGCAGTTTATACAGGGGAAACACCGGGGAGCTGTTTTTT. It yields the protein CASSLYRGNTGELFF.

CDR3 loop: CASSLGQGVDSPLHF. The CDR3 region has the DNA TGTGCCAGCAGCTTGGGACAGGGTGTTGATTCACCCCTCCACTTT. This sequence joins TRBV7-8 and TRBJ1-6; 9 nucleotides line up with TRBD1. Germline values: CDR1 SGHVS, CDR2 FQNEAQ. J was trimmed by 8 bases and V by 3 bases; bases with no gene match: 5. This CDR3 has 15 amino acids.

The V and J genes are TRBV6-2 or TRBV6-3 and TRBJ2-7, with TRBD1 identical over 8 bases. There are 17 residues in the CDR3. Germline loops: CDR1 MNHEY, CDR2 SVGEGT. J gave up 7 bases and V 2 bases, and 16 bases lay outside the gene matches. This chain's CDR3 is CASSYGKPRQGASEQYV. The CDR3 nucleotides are TGTGCCAGCAGTTACGGAAAGCCGCGGCAGGGGGCGAGTGAGCAGTACGTC.

CDR3 in DNA: TGTGCCAGCTCACGAGGACTAGCGGGGGGGCCCGGGTACAATGAGCAGTTCTTC. Translation gives CASSRGLAGGPGYNEQFF. The rearrangement links TRBV18 to TRBJ2-1; 15 bases map to TRBD2. The germline CDR1 and CDR2 sequences are KGHSH and LQKENI. This CDR3 comprises 18 residues. V was clipped by 4 bases and J by 4 bases; unmatched bases: 8.

DNA of the CDR3: TGTGCCAGCAGCTTTGAGAGGGAACGCTACGAGCAGTACTTC. Translated: CASSFERERYEQYF. The chain employs TRBV7-9 and TRBJ2-7; a weak D match, TRBD2 (5 bases). The ends were cut back, 3 bases at V and 3 bases at J, with 12 bases in the middle. Germline V gene data show CDR1 as SEHNR and CDR2 as FQNEAQ (reference sequence). There are 14 residues in the CDR3.

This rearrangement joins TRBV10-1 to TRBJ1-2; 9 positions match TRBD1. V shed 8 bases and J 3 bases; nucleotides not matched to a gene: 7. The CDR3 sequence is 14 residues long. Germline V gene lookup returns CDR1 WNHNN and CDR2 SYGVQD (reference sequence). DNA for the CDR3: TGCGCCAGCCGAGACAGGGGGATCTACTATGGCTACACCTTC. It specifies CASRDRGIYYGYTF.

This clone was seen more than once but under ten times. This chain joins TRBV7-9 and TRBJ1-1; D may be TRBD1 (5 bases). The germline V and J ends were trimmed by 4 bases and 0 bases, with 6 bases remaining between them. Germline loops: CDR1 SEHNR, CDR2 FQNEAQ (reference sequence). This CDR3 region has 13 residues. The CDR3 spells CASSWDLNTEAFF. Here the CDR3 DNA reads TGTGCCAGCAGCTGGGACTTGAACACTGAAGCTTTCTTT.

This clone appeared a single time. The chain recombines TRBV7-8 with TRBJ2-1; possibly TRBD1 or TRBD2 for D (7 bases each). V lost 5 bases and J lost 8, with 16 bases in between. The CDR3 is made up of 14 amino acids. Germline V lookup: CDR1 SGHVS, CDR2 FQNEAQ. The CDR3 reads CASSQGGDVYEQFF. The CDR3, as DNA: TGTGCCAGCAGCCAGGGGGGGGACGTCTATGAGCAGTTCTTC.

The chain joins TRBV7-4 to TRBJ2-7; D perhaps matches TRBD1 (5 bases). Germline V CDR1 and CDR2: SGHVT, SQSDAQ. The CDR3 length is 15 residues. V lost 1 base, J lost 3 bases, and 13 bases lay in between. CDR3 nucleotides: TGTGCCAGCAGCTTAGTAAGGGAAGGGGACTACGAGCAGTACGTC. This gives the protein CASSLVREGDYEQYV.

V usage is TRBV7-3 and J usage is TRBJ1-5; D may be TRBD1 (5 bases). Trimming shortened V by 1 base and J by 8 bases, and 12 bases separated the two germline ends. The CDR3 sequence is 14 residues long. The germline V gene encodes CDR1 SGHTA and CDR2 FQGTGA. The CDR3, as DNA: TGTGCCAGCAGCTTAATGGGACTTGGGGAGCCCCAGCATTTT. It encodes CASSLMGLGEPQHF.

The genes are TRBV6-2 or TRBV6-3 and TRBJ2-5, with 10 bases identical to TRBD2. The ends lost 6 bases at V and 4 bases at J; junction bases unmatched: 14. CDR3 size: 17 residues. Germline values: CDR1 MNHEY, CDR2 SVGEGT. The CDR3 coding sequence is TGTGCCAGCAGCCGAACTCCCCTAGCGGGAGTCCGAGAGACCCAGTACTTC. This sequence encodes CASSRTPLAGVRETQYF.

The DNA of the CDR3 is TGCGCCAGCAGCATCGGAGAGGGTGAGCAGTTCTTC. It encodes CASSIGEGEQFF. The genes are TRBV5-1 and TRBJ2-1, with D possibly being TRBD2 (5 bases). The germline V and J ends were trimmed by 4 bases and 9 bases, with 11 bases remaining between them. The CDR3 consists of 12 residues. CDR1 is SGHRS and CDR2 is YFSETQ in the germline V gene.

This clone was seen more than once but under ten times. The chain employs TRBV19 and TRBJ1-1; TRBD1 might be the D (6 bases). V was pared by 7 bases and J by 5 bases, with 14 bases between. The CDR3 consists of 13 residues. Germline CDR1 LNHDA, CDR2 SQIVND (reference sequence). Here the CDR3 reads CASMGGGGTEAFF. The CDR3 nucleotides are TGTGCCAGTATGGGGGGCGGGGGAACTGAAGCTTTCTTT.

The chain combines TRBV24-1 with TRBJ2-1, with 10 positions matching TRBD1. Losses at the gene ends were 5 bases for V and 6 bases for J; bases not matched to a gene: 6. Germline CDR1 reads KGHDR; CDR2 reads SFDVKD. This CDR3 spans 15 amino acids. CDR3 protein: CATSGGQGGINEQFF. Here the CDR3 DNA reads TGTGCCACCAGTGGTGGACAGGGGGGGATCAATGAGCAGTTCTTC.

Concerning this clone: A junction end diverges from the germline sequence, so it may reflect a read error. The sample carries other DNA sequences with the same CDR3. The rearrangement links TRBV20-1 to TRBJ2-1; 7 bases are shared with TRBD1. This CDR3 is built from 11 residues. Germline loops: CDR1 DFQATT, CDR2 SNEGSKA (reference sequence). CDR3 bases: TGTAGTGCTGCCATAGACAGGGTTCCGTTCTTC. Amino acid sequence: CSAAIDRVPFF.

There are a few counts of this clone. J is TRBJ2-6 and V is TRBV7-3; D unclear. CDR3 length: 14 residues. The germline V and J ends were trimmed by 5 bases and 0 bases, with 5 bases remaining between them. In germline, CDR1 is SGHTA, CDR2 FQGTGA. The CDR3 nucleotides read TGTGCCAGCAGCCTCGGCTCTGGGGCCAACGTCCTGACTTTC. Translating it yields CASSLGSGANVLTF.

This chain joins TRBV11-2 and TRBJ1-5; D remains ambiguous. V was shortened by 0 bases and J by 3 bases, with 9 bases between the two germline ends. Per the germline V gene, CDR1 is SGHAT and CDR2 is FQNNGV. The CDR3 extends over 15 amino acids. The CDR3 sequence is CASSLDITSNQPQHF. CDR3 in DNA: TGTGCCAGCAGCTTAGATATTACTTCCAATCAGCCCCAGCATTTT.

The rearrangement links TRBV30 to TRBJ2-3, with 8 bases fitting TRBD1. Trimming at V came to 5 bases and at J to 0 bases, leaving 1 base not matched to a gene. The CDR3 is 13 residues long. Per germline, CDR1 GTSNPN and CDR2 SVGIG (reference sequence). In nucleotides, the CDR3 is TGTGCCTGGGGACAGGGAAGCACAGATACGCAGTATTTT. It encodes CAWGQGSTDTQYF.

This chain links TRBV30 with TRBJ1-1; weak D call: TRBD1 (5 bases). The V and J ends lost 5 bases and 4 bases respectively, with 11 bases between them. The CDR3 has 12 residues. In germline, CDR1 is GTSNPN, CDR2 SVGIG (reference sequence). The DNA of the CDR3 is TGTGCCTGGGGGACTCTAGGCACTGAAGCTTTCTTT. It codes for CAWGTLGTEAFF.